This is a list of T cell receptor beta chains from one sample in a study of somatic mutations in cytotoxic T cells in rheumatoid arthritis. Assay used: immunoSEQ multiplex PCR; TCRdb lists only in-frame clones, some missing. The data contain about 11,000 clones, over 55% of them seen just once; the ten biggest clones take up roughly 34%. Material: CD8+ T cells sorted from blood. Every receptor here comes from an adult with rheumatoid arthritis. Both conserved end residues are part of each CDR3. D genes are given only for firm matches. Clone size is given for some rows only: seen once, a few or many times, or a class if the clone is expanded.

d_call: .; j_call: TRBJ2-7; v_call: TRBV19; clone_size: once; cdr3_aa: CASSTAGLSYEQYF; cdr3_nt: TGTGCCAGTAGTACGGCGGGACTCTCCTACGAGCAGTACTTC
d_call: TRBD1; j_call: TRBJ1-2; v_call: TRBV28; clone_size: few; cdr3_aa: CASSFSGTASKYYGYTF; cdr3_nt: TGTGCCAGCAGTTTCTCGGGGACAGCCTCAAAATACTATGGCTACACCTTC
d_call: TRBD1; j_call: TRBJ1-2; v_call: TRBV11-3; clone_size: .; cdr3_aa: CASSRTGSSEEDTF; cdr3_nt: TGTGCCAGCAGCCGGACAGGGAGCTCTGAGGAGGACACCTTC
d_call: TRBD2; j_call: TRBJ2-3; v_call: TRBV29-1; clone_size: .; cdr3_aa: CSVEGSGERGPTQYF; cdr3_nt: TGCAGCGTTGAAGGGTCGGGGGAGCGGGGCCCGACGCAGTATTTT
d_call: TRBD1; j_call: TRBJ2-1; v_call: TRBV19; clone_size: .; cdr3_aa: CASSLNRGSYNEQFF; cdr3_nt: TGTGCCAGTAGCCTGAACAGGGGCTCCTACAATGAGCAGTTCTTC
d_call: .; j_call: TRBJ1-6; v_call: TRBV6-4; clone_size: .; cdr3_aa: CASSDSDGNSPLHF; cdr3_nt: TGTGCCAGCAGTGACTCGGATGGCAATTCACCCCTCCACTTT
d_call: .; j_call: TRBJ1-5; v_call: TRBV5-4; clone_size: .; cdr3_aa: CASSFEGQPQHF; cdr3_nt: TGTGCCAGCAGCTTCGAGGGGCAGCCCCAGCATTTT
d_call: TRBD1; j_call: TRBJ1-5; v_call: TRBV19; clone_size: .; cdr3_aa: CASRSQGYSNQPQHF; cdr3_nt: TGTGCCAGTAGATCACAGGGGTATAGCAATCAGCCCCAGCATTTT
d_call: .; j_call: TRBJ1-5; v_call: TRBV28; clone_size: few; cdr3_aa: CASRSTGHSNQPQHF; cdr3_nt: TGTGCCAGCCGATCGACAGGTCATAGCAATCAGCCCCAGCATTTT
d_call: .; j_call: TRBJ1-4; v_call: TRBV2; clone_size: .; cdr3_aa: CASSAGWAGEKLFF; cdr3_nt: TGTGCCAGCAGCGCAGGGTGGGCGGGTGAAAAACTGTTTTTT
d_call: .; j_call: TRBJ1-2; v_call: TRBV30; clone_size: .; cdr3_aa: CAWSHTRYYGYTF; cdr3_nt: TGTGCCTGGAGTCATACCCGTTACTATGGCTACACCTTC
d_call: .; j_call: TRBJ2-7; v_call: TRBV11-1; clone_size: .; cdr3_aa: CASSLGPLAYEQYF; cdr3_nt: TGTGCCAGCAGCCTTGGACCACTTGCCTACGAGCAGTACTTC
d_call: .; j_call: TRBJ1-3; v_call: TRBV28; clone_size: .; cdr3_aa: CASSGSHSGNTIYF; cdr3_nt: TGTGCCAGCAGCGGCAGCCACTCTGGAAACACCATATATTTT
d_call: .; j_call: TRBJ2-7; v_call: TRBV10-1; clone_size: .; cdr3_aa: CASSLHSYEQYF; cdr3_nt: TGCGCCAGCAGTCTTCATTCCTACGAGCAGTACTTC
d_call: TRBD1; j_call: TRBJ1-3; v_call: TRBV4-2; clone_size: .; cdr3_aa: CASSQDGTVSGNTIYF; cdr3_nt: TGTGCCAGCAGCCAAGATGGGACAGTTTCAGGAAACACCATATATTTT
d_call: .; j_call: TRBJ2-7; v_call: TRBV4-2; clone_size: .; cdr3_aa: CASSQMEGNEQYF; cdr3_nt: TGTGCCAGCAGCCAGATGGAGGGGAACGAGCAGTACTTC
d_call: .; j_call: TRBJ2-7; v_call: TRBV7-9; clone_size: .; cdr3_aa: CASSLVPNEQYF; cdr3_nt: TGTGCCAGCAGCTTAGTCCCCAACGAGCAGTACTTC
d_call: .; j_call: TRBJ1-4; v_call: TRBV28; clone_size: .; cdr3_aa: CASSYGGRTNEKLFF; cdr3_nt: TGTGCCAGCTCGTACGGGGGGCGAACTAATGAAAAACTGTTTTTT
d_call: .; j_call: TRBJ2-1; v_call: TRBV5-6; clone_size: once; cdr3_aa: CASSSGSSYNEQFF; cdr3_nt: TGTGCCAGCAGCTCGGGAAGCTCCTACAATGAGCAGTTCTTC
d_call: .; j_call: TRBJ1-4; v_call: TRBV27; clone_size: few; cdr3_aa: CASSFVWGDEKLFF; cdr3_nt: TGTGCCAGCAGTTTCGTCTGGGGAGATGAAAAACTGTTTTTT
d_call: TRBD1; j_call: TRBJ2-7; v_call: TRBV7-9; clone_size: .; cdr3_aa: CASSLRSGQGGKYF; cdr3_nt: TGTGCCAGCAGCTTAAGGTCGGGACAGGGAGGCAAGTACTTC
d_call: .; j_call: TRBJ1-1; v_call: TRBV21-1; clone_size: few; cdr3_aa: CASSKVGRDTEAFF; cdr3_nt: TGTGCCAGCAGCAAGGTAGGCAGGGACACTGAAGCTTTCTTT
d_call: TRBD1; j_call: TRBJ1-4; v_call: TRBV15; clone_size: .; cdr3_aa: CATSSRGQGNEKLFF; cdr3_nt: TGTGCCACCAGCAGTAGGGGACAGGGGAATGAAAAACTGTTTTTT
d_call: .; j_call: TRBJ1-6; v_call: TRBV7-2; clone_size: .; cdr3_aa: CASSLVGSENSPLHF; cdr3_nt: TGTGCCAGCAGCTTAGTGGGGTCGGAGAATTCACCCCTCCACTTT
d_call: .; j_call: TRBJ2-3; v_call: TRBV9; clone_size: .; cdr3_aa: CASSVDLGPPSTDTQYF; cdr3_nt: TGTGCCAGCAGCGTAGACTTGGGGCCTCCGAGCACAGATACGCAGTATTTT
d_call: .; j_call: TRBJ2-7; v_call: TRBV2; clone_size: .; cdr3_aa: CASSPWAGLRYEQYF; cdr3_nt: TGTGCCAGCAGTCCTTGGGCAGGTTTAAGGTATGAGCAGTACTTC
d_call: .; j_call: TRBJ2-1; v_call: TRBV11-3; clone_size: .; cdr3_aa: CASSLGWWSNEQFF; cdr3_nt: TGTGCCAGCAGCTTAGGTTGGTGGAGCAATGAGCAGTTCTTC
d_call: .; j_call: TRBJ2-7; v_call: TRBV7-3; clone_size: .; cdr3_aa: CASSLTLGYEQYF; cdr3_nt: TGTGCCAGCAGCTTAACTCTAGGCTACGAGCAGTACTTC
d_call: TRBD1; j_call: TRBJ1-4; v_call: TRBV4-3; clone_size: few; cdr3_aa: CASSPRDRETVLFF; cdr3_nt: TGCGCCAGCAGCCCCCGGGACAGGGAGACAGTTCTGTTTTTT
d_call: TRBD2; j_call: TRBJ2-1; v_call: TRBV14; clone_size: once; cdr3_aa: CASSQGGGGAFYNEQFF; cdr3_nt: TGTGCCAGCAGCCAAGGGGGCGGGGGGGCCTTTTACAATGAGCAGTTCTTC
d_call: TRBD1; j_call: TRBJ2-3; v_call: TRBV5-1; clone_size: .; cdr3_aa: CASSPGTGETTDTQYF; cdr3_nt: TGCGCCAGCAGCCCCGGGACAGGGGAGACGACAGATACGCAGTATTTT
d_call: .; j_call: TRBJ2-7; v_call: TRBV7-9; clone_size: .; cdr3_aa: CASSPWAGLRYEKYF; cdr3_nt: TGTGCAAGCAGTCCTTGGGCAGGTTTAAGGTATGAGAAGTACTTC
d_call: .; j_call: TRBJ1-5; v_call: TRBV9; clone_size: .; cdr3_aa: CASSAQYSNQPQHF; cdr3_nt: TGTGCCAGCAGCGCGCAATATAGCAATCAGCCCCAGCATTTT
d_call: .; j_call: TRBJ1-2; v_call: TRBV7-9; clone_size: few; cdr3_aa: CASSSPPEGHYGYTF; cdr3_nt: TGTGCCAGCAGCTCCCCCCCAGAGGGACACTATGGCTACACCTTC
d_call: TRBD1; j_call: TRBJ1-2; v_call: TRBV28; clone_size: .; cdr3_aa: CASSIAGTAKGYTF; cdr3_nt: TGTGCCAGCAGTATTGCCGGGACAGCAAAAGGCTACACCTTC
d_call: .; j_call: TRBJ2-1; v_call: TRBV5-6; clone_size: once; cdr3_aa: CASSFAPSSYNEQFF; cdr3_nt: TGTGCCAGCAGCTTTGCTCCAAGCTCCTACAATGAGCAGTTCTTC
d_call: .; j_call: TRBJ1-1; v_call: TRBV29-1; clone_size: .; cdr3_aa: CSVARDTQNTEAFF; cdr3_nt: TGCAGCGTCGCTCGGGACACCCAGAACACTGAAGCTTTCTTT
d_call: TRBD1; j_call: TRBJ1-2; v_call: TRBV4-3; clone_size: once; cdr3_aa: CASSQDLGGPYGYTF; cdr3_nt: TGCGCCAGCAGCCAAGATTTAGGGGGCCCCTATGGCTACACCTTC
d_call: TRBD2; j_call: TRBJ2-7; v_call: TRBV15; clone_size: once; cdr3_aa: CATSRSLAGSYEQYF; cdr3_nt: TGTGCCACCAGCAGATCTCTAGCGGGTTCCTACGAGCAGTACTTC